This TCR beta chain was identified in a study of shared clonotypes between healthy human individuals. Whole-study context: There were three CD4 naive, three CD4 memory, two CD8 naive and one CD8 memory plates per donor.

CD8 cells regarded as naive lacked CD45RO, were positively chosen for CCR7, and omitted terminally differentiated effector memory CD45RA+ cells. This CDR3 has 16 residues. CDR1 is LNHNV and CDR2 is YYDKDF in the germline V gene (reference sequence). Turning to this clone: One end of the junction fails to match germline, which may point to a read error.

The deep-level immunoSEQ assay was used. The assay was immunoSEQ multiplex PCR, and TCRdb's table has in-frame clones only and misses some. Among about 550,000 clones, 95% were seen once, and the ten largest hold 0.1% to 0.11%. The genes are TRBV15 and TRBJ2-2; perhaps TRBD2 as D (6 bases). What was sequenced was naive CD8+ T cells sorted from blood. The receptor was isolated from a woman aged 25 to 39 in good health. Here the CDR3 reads CATSRDSSANTGGLFF. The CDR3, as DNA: TGTGCCACCAGCAGAGATTCCTCGGCGAACACCGGGGGGCTGTTTTTT.